The next 14 T cell receptor beta chains were all read from a single sample in a study of immune reconstitution after stem cell transplant in scleroderma. TCRdb used MiXCR to reprocess the RT-PCR reads, holding one entry per CDR3 protein. This repertoire shows around 1,500 distinct CDR3 sequences, roughly 14% found once; its top ten account for 45% to 55%. Sampling was conducted before or after autologous hematopoietic stem cell transplantation (not recorded which). The receptor set was obtained from a female donor with systemic sclerosis.

By share, this clonotype counts as medium-sized. The chain employs TRBV6-1 and TRBJ2-7; D not resolved. This CDR3 is 15 amino acids long. V was clipped by 7 bases and J by 3 bases, with 19 bases between them. Germline CDR1 MNHNS, CDR2 SASEGT. CDR3 in amino acids: CASTRLESLSYEQYF. The CDR3 DNA reads as TGTGCCAGCACTCGATTGGAGAGCCTAAGCTACGAGCAGTACTTC.

This chain joins TRBV10-3 and TRBJ2-7, with unresolved D. The CDR3 consists of 13 residues. With 1 base removed from V and 7 bases from J, the gap between germline ends came to 11 bases. From germline, CDR1 is ENHRY and CDR2 SYGVKD. The DNA for the CDR3 is TGTGCCATCAGTGAGTTTGGGGATGGGGAGCAGTACTTC. Translating it yields CAISEFGDGEQYF.

This clonotype is medium-sized (0.01 to 0.1%). The chain recombines TRBV18 with TRBJ1-1, with TRBD1 as a possible D gene (5 bases). This CDR3 is 15 amino acids long. V lost 1 base and J lost 0, with 9 bases in between. From germline, CDR1 is KGHSH and CDR2 LQKENI. CDR3 bases: TGTGCCAGCTCACCACGGGAGGGGATGAACACTGAAGCTTTCTTT. Protein product: CASSPREGMNTEAFF.

The chain has TRBV11-2 and TRBJ2-5; D could derive from TRBD1 or TRBD2 (6 bases each). Trimming left V 3 bases short and J 2 bases short, with 10 bases between. CDR3 size: 14 residues. Germline lookup yields CDR1 SGHAT and CDR2 FQNNGV. The CDR3 sequence: CASSFGGSQETQYF. For the CDR3, the DNA is TGTGCCAGCAGCTTCGGGGGCTCTCAAGAGACCCAGTACTTC.

In this sample, this clonotype is hyperexpanded. The J gene is TRBJ1-5, the V gene TRBV4-2; maybe TRBD1 (6 bases). Germline CDR1 is LGHNA and CDR2 is YNFKEQ. The CDR3 is 15 residues long. Trimming stripped 3 bases from V and 7 bases from J, with 16 bases between. CDR3 in DNA: TGTGCCAGCAGCCAGGGGGAGAACAGGGCCCAGCCCCAGCATTTT. Translated, it gives CASSQGENRAQPQHF.

By proportion, this clonotype is medium-sized. The J gene is TRBJ2-5, the V gene TRBV20-1, with D perhaps assigned TRBD1 or TRBD2 (5 bases each). The CDR3 covers 13 residues. Germline V gene sequence: CDR1 DFQATT, CDR2 SNEGSKA (reference sequence). The V end was cut by 5 bases, the J end by 5 bases, with 15 bases between. The CDR3: CSAPGTARETQYF. In nucleotides, the CDR3 is TGCAGTGCTCCGGGGACGGCGAGGGAGACCCAGTACTTC.

There are a few counts of this clonotype. The gene calls are TRBV5-1 and TRBJ2-1; D unresolved. Germline V gene data show CDR1 as SGHRS and CDR2 as YFSETQ. CDR3 length: 13 residues. The V gene lost 4 bases and the J gene lost 2 bases, with 7 bases spanning the gap. CDR3 sequence: CASSLDTYNEQFF. DNA of the CDR3: TGCGCCAGCAGCCTCGACACCTACAATGAGCAGTTCTTC.

This clonotype came up a few times. The chain couples TRBV7-4 to TRBJ2-3; the D gene is possibly TRBD1 (6 bases). The CDR3 totals 15 residues. The V and J ends lost 2 bases and 4 bases respectively, with 13 bases between them. CDR1 SGHVT and CDR2 SQSDAQ come from the germline V gene. CDR3 amino acids: CASSLWGLVSDTQYF. DNA of the CDR3: TGTGCCAGCAGCTTATGGGGGCTAGTCTCAGATACGCAGTATTTT.

This sequence joins TRBV29-1 and TRBJ2-7; the D is unclear. This CDR3 region has 11 residues. V was cut by 4 bases and J by 6 bases, with 10 bases left in between. Germline loops: CDR1 SQVTM, CDR2 ANQGSEA. CDR3 in amino acids: CSVVASSEQYF. In DNA form, the CDR3 reads TGCAGCGTTGTTGCGTCGTCCGAGCAGTACTTC.

This clonotype is deemed medium-sized. V usage is TRBV12-3 or TRBV12-4 and J usage is TRBJ2-7; D unresolved. Trimming removed 3 bases from V and 6 bases from J, with 9 bases in between. The CDR3 is 12 amino acids. The DNA of the CDR3 is TGTGCCAGCAGTTTCGGTAGGAGCGAGCAGTACTTC. It is translated as CASSFGRSEQYF.

By frequency in the sample, this clonotype is medium-sized. The rearrangement joins TRBV6-1 to TRBJ1-5, with 8 bases that match TRBD1. The CDR3 has 21 residues. CDR1 and CDR2 from the germline V gene are MNHNS and SASEGT. V trimming: 4 bases; J trimming: 1 base; junction bases outside the gene matches: 21. CDR3 residues: CASSGRKGQVFLLASNQPQHF. The CDR3 DNA reads TGTGCCAGCAGTGGGAGAAAGGGACAGGTCTTTCTCTTAGCGAGCAATCAGCCCCAGCATTTT.

The chain uses TRBV18 and TRBJ2-1; D not resolved. The CDR3 spans 17 residues. Per the germline V gene, CDR1 is KGHSH and CDR2 is LQKENI. Trimming shortened V by 2 bases and J by 4 bases, and 18 bases separated the two germline ends. The CDR3 nucleotides read TGTGCCAGCTCACCAAAAACTACCTCCGGCAGATACAATGAGCAGTTCTTC. It encodes CASSPKTTSGRYNEQFF.

This chain connects TRBV20-1 to TRBJ2-1; D not certain. Trimming took off 1 base at V and 6 bases at J, with 16 bases between the two ends. The germline V gene has CDR1 DFQATT and CDR2 SNEGSKA (reference sequence). This CDR3 is built from 15 residues. This CDR3 is CSARGPGWGTNEQFF. The CDR3 DNA sequence: TGCAGTGCTAGAGGGCCCGGGTGGGGTACCAATGAGCAGTTCTTC.

This clonotype came up a few times. The chain employs TRBV5-1 and TRBJ1-1; TRBD1 agrees at 8 bases. CDR3 size: 14 residues. Trimming cost V 2 bases and J 3 bases; bases outside gene matches: 3. CDR1 is SGHRS and CDR2 is YFSETQ in the germline V gene. The CDR3 nucleotides are TGCGCCAGCAGCTTCGGCAGGGGGCACACTGAAGCTTTCTTT. Protein product: CASSFGRGHTEAFF. The full variable domain, rest sourced from reference TRBV5-1 and TRBJ1-1, is KAGVTQTPRYLIKTRGQQVTLSCSPISGHRSVSWYQQTPGQGLQFLFEYFSETQRNKGNFPGRFSGRQFSNSRSEMNVSTLELGDSALYLCASSFGRGHTEAFFGQGTRLTVV.